The text below deals with one T cell receptor (beta chain). Clones were read by immunoSEQ multiplex PCR, and TCRdb kept only the in-frame ones, dropping some. The data hold 25,000 to 40,000 clones, with around 85% observed a single time. This record comes from a study of radiation and T cells in renal cell carcinoma. Germline CDR1 reads MNHNS; CDR2 reads SASEGT. The V and J ends lost 8 bases and 1 base respectively, with 11 bases between them. The CDR3 runs to 13 residues. Time point denoted: blood 4 weeks post-SBRT, at nephrectomy. Treatment meaning: 15 Gy SBRT to primary tumor, nephrectomy 4 weeks later. Nephrectomy followed 15 Gy stereotactic body radiation by 4 weeks. This renal cell carcinoma was of the clear cell type.

The chain combines TRBV6-1 with TRBJ1-2, with D tentatively TRBD1 (5 bases). The receptor was derived from a man in his 60s with renal cell carcinoma. The material was blood, obtained from a patient whose treatment included radiotherapy and nephrectomy. Written as DNA, the CDR3 is TGTGCCAGCGCAGGGAGAGGTAACTATGGCTACACCTTC. Protein product: CASAGRGNYGYTF.